This T cell receptor (beta chain) stems from a study of CD8 T cells in Susac syndrome (dated by TCRdb to between 2018 and 2021). As for the study more broadly: The study used repertoire sequencing to test whether antigen drove CD8+ T cell activation and differentiation in Susac syndrome.

Overall study outcomes, separate from this receptor: The TCR sequencing and HLA analysis was acknowledged to have included a relatively small number of individuals.

RNA was extracted using the RNeasy kit, and roughly 0.5 to 1 ug of the RNA was reverse transcribed with random hexamers. The immunoSEQ multiplex PCR assay, covering 54 Vbeta and 13 Jbeta segments, was used to amplify TCR beta CDR3 regions. To correct PCR amplification bias, a synthetic template baseline was used for both primer optimization and computational correction. The authors processed their data as follows. Reads were assigned to V, D and J genes according to IMGT and analyzed in immunoSEQ Analyzer, with only productive sequences retained. Clonality was calculated as one minus the Shannon entropy normalized by log2 of the number of productive unique sequences. For each patient and control, public and private clones were evaluated among the 100 most prevalent clones. Clones were defined as Susac-specific when absent from the healthy and MS cohorts, from fewer than 1,300 published viral clones and from other ImmuneACCESS disease sequences. Using fastp at Q25 and MiXCR, TCRdb reprocessed the public reads and kept productive beta chains. CDR3 protein sequences are deduplicated, and each keeps its most common genes and DNA. The V and J calls were determined by TCRdb, not by the authors. A total of around 130,000 distinct CDR3 sequences appear in this sample, nearly 95% of them only once. The ten largest make up more than 0.1% of the sample.

Peripheral blood CD8+ and CD4+ T cells from healthy donors, Susac syndrome patients and multiple sclerosis patients were profiled using high-throughput TCR beta sequencing. Healthy donors were age- and sex-matched controls. CD8+ TEMRA cells were enriched by FACS, while bulk CD8+ and CD4+ T cells were purified by magnetic negative isolation. Blood was drawn into EDTA tubes, processed within 24 hours, and PBMCs were isolated by density gradient centrifugation. PBMCs destined for TCR sequencing were cryopreserved in liquid nitrogen and later thawed in a 37 °C water bath. The sorted or isolated CD4+, CD8+ and CD8+ TEMRA cells had a purity of 90% or higher. There are 16 amino acids in the CDR3, from cysteine to phenylalanine inclusive. The kept DNA is CDR3 alone, 48 bases in frame from the first base. Via the germline V gene, CDR1 is SNHLY and CDR2 FYNNEI. Between the V and J ends, shortened by 2 bases and 0 bases respectively, the junction contains 13 bases.

This clonotype appeared once. Its antigen has not been determined. No base qualities exist here, and no much larger clone lies one base off it. A solitary read yields weak support. The TCR originated in a human donor in good health. This chain joins TRBV2 to TRBJ1-2, with no confidently assigned D gene. Input material: CD4+ T cells from PBMCs. The nucleotides read TGTGCCAGCAGTGAAACGGAGGGCGCCCCTAACTATGGCTACACCTTC. Its protein product is CASSETEGAPNYGYTF.